A selection of T cell receptor beta chains follows, all from one sample in a study of blood T cell repertoires in COVID-19. Repertoires were generated with immunoSEQ multiplex PCR, while TCRdb's copy carries only in-frame clones and drops some. This table has 100,000 to 120,000 clones, roughly 80% appearing once. Sequences were obtained from peripheral blood. The receptor source for this set is a woman older than 75 with acute or convalescent COVID-19. CDR3s leave out the opening cysteine and the closing phenylalanine or tryptophan. The order of the fields is CDR3 length, V gene, J gene, clone size, CDR3 protein. Part of the rows lack a size; the others show once, few, many or a class for expanded clones.

len: 14; v_gene: TRBV5-6; j_gene: TRBJ1-2; abundance: -; CDR3aa: ASSHLGQGSGYGYT
len: 13; v_gene: TRBV5-1; j_gene: TRBJ2-2; abundance: -; CDR3aa: ASSFLAGNTGELF
len: 10; v_gene: TRBV28; j_gene: TRBJ2-1; abundance: -; CDR3aa: ASSSTGGKQF
len: 13; v_gene: TRBV6-5; j_gene: TRBJ1-5; abundance: -; CDR3aa: ASSLSGGQGQPQH
len: 13; v_gene: TRBV28; j_gene: TRBJ1-1; abundance: -; CDR3aa: ASSSRGSGNTEAF
len: 14; v_gene: TRBV19; j_gene: TRBJ1-6; abundance: -; CDR3aa: ASSMNTGTINSPLH
len: 14; v_gene: TRBV5-6; j_gene: TRBJ1-4; abundance: -; CDR3aa: ASSIGAGTGTEKLF
len: 14; v_gene: TRBV29-1; j_gene: TRBJ2-5; abundance: -; CDR3aa: SVERTSGSSRETQY
len: 16; v_gene: TRBV7-6; j_gene: TRBJ2-2; abundance: -; CDR3aa: ASSLVVTSGSVSGELF
len: 11; v_gene: TRBV5-1; j_gene: TRBJ1-1; abundance: -; CDR3aa: ASSESGNTEAF
len: 12; v_gene: TRBV2; j_gene: TRBJ1-2; abundance: -; CDR3aa: ASSDGQGRYGYT
len: 13; v_gene: TRBV5-1; j_gene: TRBJ2-5; abundance: few; CDR3aa: ASSQLSGGQETQY
len: 11; v_gene: TRBV7-6; j_gene: TRBJ2-3; abundance: -; CDR3aa: ASSLGPGDSQY
len: 11; v_gene: TRBV16; j_gene: TRBJ2-7; abundance: -; CDR3aa: ASSPTTSAEQY
len: 12; v_gene: TRBV6-4; j_gene: TRBJ1-6; abundance: -; CDR3aa: ASRDSSLNSPLH
len: 13; v_gene: TRBV21-1; j_gene: TRBJ2-7; abundance: -; CDR3aa: ASSNSEVKNYEQY
len: 16; v_gene: TRBV5-6; j_gene: TRBJ2-2; abundance: -; CDR3aa: ASSLSGLAAANTGELF
len: 14; v_gene: TRBV18; j_gene: TRBJ2-1; abundance: -; CDR3aa: ASSPFSGSSYNEQF
len: 10; v_gene: TRBV6-6; j_gene: TRBJ2-2; abundance: -; CDR3aa: ASSPYSGELF
len: 10; v_gene: TRBV29-1; j_gene: TRBJ1-2; abundance: -; CDR3aa: SVQGKYYGYT
len: 13; v_gene: TRBV5-1; j_gene: TRBJ2-4; abundance: -; CDR3aa: ASNHGADIKNIQY
len: 13; v_gene: TRBV9; j_gene: TRBJ1-1; abundance: -; CDR3aa: ASSVLGRGPTEAF
len: 13; v_gene: TRBV19; j_gene: TRBJ1-2; abundance: -; CDR3aa: ASSALTTVYYGYT
len: 13; v_gene: TRBV9; j_gene: TRBJ1-4; abundance: -; CDR3aa: ASSARDNSNEKLF
len: 12; v_gene: TRBV5-6; j_gene: TRBJ1-5; abundance: -; CDR3aa: ASSLGRGGQPQH
len: 14; v_gene: TRBV15; j_gene: TRBJ1-4; abundance: -; CDR3aa: ATSRDPPTTNEKLF
len: 13; v_gene: TRBV19; j_gene: TRBJ2-1; abundance: -; CDR3aa: ASSRGSGSPNEQF
len: 14; v_gene: TRBV10-2; j_gene: TRBJ2-1; abundance: -; CDR3aa: ASSESTSGTVDEQF
len: 14; v_gene: TRBV11-2; j_gene: TRBJ2-1; abundance: few; CDR3aa: ASSLGPLAVYNEQF
len: 11; v_gene: TRBV30; j_gene: TRBJ2-5; abundance: once; CDR3aa: AWRDRGRETQY
len: 13; v_gene: TRBV10-1; j_gene: TRBJ2-7; abundance: -; CDR3aa: ASSDGAGGKYEQY
len: 13; v_gene: TRBV5-6; j_gene: TRBJ1-1; abundance: -; CDR3aa: ASSPPRWGGTEAF
len: 16; v_gene: TRBV6-2/TRBV6-3; j_gene: TRBJ2-4; abundance: -; CDR3aa: ASSYRTSGNTAKNIQY
len: 12; v_gene: TRBV2; j_gene: TRBJ2-3; abundance: -; CDR3aa: ASKLAETTDTQY
len: 12; v_gene: TRBV28; j_gene: TRBJ1-1; abundance: -; CDR3aa: ASGTGIANTEAF
len: 11; v_gene: TRBV18; j_gene: TRBJ1-1; abundance: -; CDR3aa: ASSPGEGTEAF
len: 13; v_gene: TRBV5-1; j_gene: TRBJ2-2; abundance: once; CDR3aa: ASSLPQGDTGELF
len: 14; v_gene: TRBV19; j_gene: TRBJ2-6; abundance: -; CDR3aa: ASKDRGRTGANVLT
len: 11; v_gene: TRBV12-3/TRBV12-4; j_gene: TRBJ1-2; abundance: -; CDR3aa: ASRLTGTYGYT
len: 15; v_gene: TRBV24-1; j_gene: TRBJ1-4; abundance: -; CDR3aa: ATSDSSGQGGGEKLF
len: 14; v_gene: TRBV28; j_gene: TRBJ1-1; abundance: once; CDR3aa: ASSGAPGQGKTEAF
len: 12; v_gene: TRBV2; j_gene: TRBJ2-1; abundance: -; CDR3aa: ASSPVPSGGEQF
len: 12; v_gene: TRBV3-1/TRBV3-2; j_gene: TRBJ2-1; abundance: once; CDR3aa: ASSLAGVGNEQF
len: 15; v_gene: TRBV6-4; j_gene: TRBJ2-6; abundance: medium-sized; CDR3aa: ASSDTNGDSGANVLT
len: 12; v_gene: TRBV5-1; j_gene: TRBJ1-1; abundance: -; CDR3aa: ASSPATGGTEAF
len: 12; v_gene: TRBV18; j_gene: TRBJ2-1; abundance: -; CDR3aa: ASSPQGTDNEQF
len: 18; v_gene: TRBV27; j_gene: TRBJ2-1; abundance: -; CDR3aa: ASSLWGLAGGPGTYNEQF
len: 12; v_gene: TRBV5-1; j_gene: TRBJ1-5; abundance: -; CDR3aa: ASSYDSPNQPQH
len: 12; v_gene: TRBV7-9; j_gene: TRBJ2-7; abundance: -; CDR3aa: ASSLGVQGNEQY
len: 11; v_gene: TRBV12-3/TRBV12-4; j_gene: TRBJ1-2; abundance: -; CDR3aa: ASTPGWIRGYT
len: 14; v_gene: TRBV5-6; j_gene: TRBJ2-5; abundance: -; CDR3aa: ASSTRAGKIGETQY
len: 13; v_gene: TRBV18; j_gene: TRBJ1-2; abundance: -; CDR3aa: ASSPLQGRSDGYT
len: 11; v_gene: TRBV21-1; j_gene: TRBJ2-2; abundance: -; CDR3aa: ASIPREVGELF
len: 11; v_gene: TRBV28; j_gene: TRBJ1-2; abundance: -; CDR3aa: ASISEGAGGYT
len: 15; v_gene: TRBV4-3; j_gene: TRBJ2-1; abundance: -; CDR3aa: ASSQERTSGMYNEQF
len: 12; v_gene: TRBV10-1; j_gene: TRBJ1-4; abundance: once; CDR3aa: ASSRTGSSEKLF
len: 13; v_gene: TRBV15; j_gene: TRBJ2-3; abundance: once; CDR3aa: ATKAKAGGADTQY
len: 12; v_gene: TRBV5-4; j_gene: TRBJ2-3; abundance: -; CDR3aa: ASSLRTDTDTQY
len: 14; v_gene: TRBV5-1; j_gene: TRBJ2-6; abundance: once; CDR3aa: ASSLFGATGANVLT